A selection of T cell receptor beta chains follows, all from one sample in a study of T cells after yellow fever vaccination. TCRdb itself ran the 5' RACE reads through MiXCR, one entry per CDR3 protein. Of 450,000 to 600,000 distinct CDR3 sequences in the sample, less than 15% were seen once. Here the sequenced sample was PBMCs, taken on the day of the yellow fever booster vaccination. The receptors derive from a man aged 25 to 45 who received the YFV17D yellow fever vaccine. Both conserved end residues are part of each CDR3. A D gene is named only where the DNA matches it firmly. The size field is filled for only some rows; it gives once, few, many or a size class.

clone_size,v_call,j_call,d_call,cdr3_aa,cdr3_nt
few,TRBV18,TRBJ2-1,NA,CASSPPSDTSGNEQFF,TGTGCCAGCTCACCACCCTCGGACACCTCGGGGAATGAGCAGTTCTTC
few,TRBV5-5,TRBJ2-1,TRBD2,CASSPLAGGFGNEQFF,TGTGCCAGCAGCCCTTTGGCGGGAGGGTTTGGCAATGAGCAGTTCTTC
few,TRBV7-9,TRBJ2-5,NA,CVGSLEIGKTQYF,TGTGTCGGCAGCTTGGAAATAGGGAAGACCCAGTACTTC
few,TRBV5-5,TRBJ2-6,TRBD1,CASSLWTGPGANVLTF,TGTGCCAGCAGCTTGTGGACAGGGCCTGGGGCCAACGTCCTGACTTTC
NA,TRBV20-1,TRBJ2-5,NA,CSARDQSQAGETQYF,TGCAGTGCTAGAGATCAAAGCCAAGCGGGAGAGACCCAGTACTTC
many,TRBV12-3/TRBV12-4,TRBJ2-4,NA,CASSLGQLAKNIQYF,TGTGCCAGCAGTTTGGGTCAGTTGGCCAAAAACATTCAGTACTTC
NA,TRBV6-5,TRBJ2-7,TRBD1,CASSYRTGEAEQYF,TGTGCCAGCAGTTACCGAACAGGGGAAGCCGAGCAGTACTTC
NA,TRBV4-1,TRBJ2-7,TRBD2,CASSQVAGGSEQYF,TGCGCCAGCAGCCAAGTTGCGGGAGGGAGCGAGCAGTACTTC
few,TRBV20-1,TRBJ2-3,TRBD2,CSASIPGLAGVNTQYF,TGCAGTGCTTCGATTCCGGGACTAGCGGGAGTAAATACGCAGTATTTT
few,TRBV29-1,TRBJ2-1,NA,CSVVLGAYNEQFF,TGCAGCGTTGTACTCGGAGCCTACAATGAGCAGTTCTTC
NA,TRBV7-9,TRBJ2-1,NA,CASSSGTLHKDEQFF,TGTGCCAGCAGCTCCGGGACATTACACAAAGATGAGCAGTTCTTC
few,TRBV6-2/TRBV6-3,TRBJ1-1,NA,CASSYYPGRVGDTEAFF,TGTGCCAGCAGTTACTACCCGGGCAGAGTTGGGGACACTGAAGCTTTCTTT
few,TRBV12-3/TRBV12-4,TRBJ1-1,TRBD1,CASSPTGGGEAFF,TGTGCCAGCAGTCCAACAGGGGGTGGTGAAGCTTTCTTT
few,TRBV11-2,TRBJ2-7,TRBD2,CASSPSEGRGAYEQYF,TGTGCCAGCAGCCCCTCGGAGGGGCGGGGGGCCTACGAGCAGTACTTC
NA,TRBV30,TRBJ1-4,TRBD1,CAWSTGTGLNKLFF,TGTGCCTGGAGTACCGGGACAGGCTTGAACAAACTGTTTTTT
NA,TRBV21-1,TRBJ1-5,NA,CASSKGNSFNQPQHF,TGTGCCAGCAGCAAAGGCAACAGTTTTAATCAGCCCCAGCATTTT
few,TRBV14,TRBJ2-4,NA,CASSQAGGNIQYF,TGTGCCAGCAGCCAAGCTGGAGGAAACATTCAGTACTTC
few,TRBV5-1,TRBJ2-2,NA,CASSLGTHRTGELFF,TGCGCCAGCAGCTTGGGAACACACCGCACCGGGGAGCTGTTTTTT
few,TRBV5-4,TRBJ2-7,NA,CASSSRGSPSGEQYF,TGTGCCAGCAGCTCCAGGGGATCTCCATCGGGGGAGCAGTACTTC
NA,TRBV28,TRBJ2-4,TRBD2,CASTEGGRLAKNIQYF,TGTGCCAGCACAGAAGGCGGGAGGCTAGCCAAAAACATTCAGTACTTC
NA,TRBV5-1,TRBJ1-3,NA,CASSPLGENTIYF,TGCGCCAGCAGCCCTTTGGGCGAAAACACCATATATTTT
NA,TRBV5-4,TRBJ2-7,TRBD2,CASSSGTSGTSQYF,TGTGCCAGCAGCTCTGGGACTAGCGGGACCTCGCAGTACTTC
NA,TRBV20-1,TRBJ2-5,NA,CSAERPGGETQYF,TGCAGTGCCGAGCGGCCTGGGGGAGAGACCCAGTACTTC
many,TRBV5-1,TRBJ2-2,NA,CASSFGQTNTGELFF,TGCGCCAGCAGCTTTGGACAGACGAACACCGGGGAGCTGTTTTTT
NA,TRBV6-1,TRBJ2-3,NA,CASLLGSFPSSTDTQYF,TGTGCCAGCCTCTTGGGCTCCTTTCCCTCAAGCACAGATACGCAGTATTTT